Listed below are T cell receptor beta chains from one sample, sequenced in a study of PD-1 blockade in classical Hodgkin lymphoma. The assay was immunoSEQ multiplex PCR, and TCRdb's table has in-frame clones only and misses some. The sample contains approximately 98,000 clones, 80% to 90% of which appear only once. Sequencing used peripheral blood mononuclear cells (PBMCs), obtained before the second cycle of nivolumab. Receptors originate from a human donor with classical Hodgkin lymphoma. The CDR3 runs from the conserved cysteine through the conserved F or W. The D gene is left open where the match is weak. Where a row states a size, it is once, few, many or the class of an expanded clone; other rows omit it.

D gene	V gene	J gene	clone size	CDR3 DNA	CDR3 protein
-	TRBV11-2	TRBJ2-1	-	TGTGCCAGCAGATCGGGGGGCACTTACAATGAGCAGTTCTTC	CASRSGGTYNEQFF
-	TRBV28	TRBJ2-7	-	TGTGCCAGCAGTTCGGTAGCGTACTCCTACGAGCAGTACTTC	CASSSVAYSYEQYF
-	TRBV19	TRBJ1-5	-	TGTGCCAGTAGGGCAGGAAGCAATCAGCCCCAGCATTTT	CASRAGSNQPQHF
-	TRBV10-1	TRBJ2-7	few	TGCGCCACCTCCGACACGGACTCCTACGAGCAGTACTTC	CATSDTDSYEQYF
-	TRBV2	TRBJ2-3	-	TGTGCCAGCTTGGGGAGACAGAGCACAGATACGCAGTATTTT	CASLGRQSTDTQYF
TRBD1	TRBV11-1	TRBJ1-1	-	TGTGCCAGCAGCTACAGGGGAGGTAGGACTGAAGCTTTCTTT	CASSYRGGRTEAFF
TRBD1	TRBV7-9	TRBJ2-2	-	TGTGCCAGCAGCTTTTCCGGACAGGGTCGGGCCGGGGAGCTGTTTTTT	CASSFSGQGRAGELFF
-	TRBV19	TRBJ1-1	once	TGTGCCAGTAAGGACCGGGGAGCTATGAACACTGAAGCTTTCTTT	CASKDRGAMNTEAFF
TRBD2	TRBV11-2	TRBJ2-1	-	TGTGCCAGCAGCTTTCTTGCGGGAGGGCTTAATGAGCAGTTCTTC	CASSFLAGGLNEQFF
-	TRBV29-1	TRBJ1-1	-	TGCAGCGTTGAAGATCTAAGGACAGAAAACACTGAAGCTTTCTTT	CSVEDLRTENTEAFF
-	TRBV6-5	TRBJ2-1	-	TGTGCCAGCAGTTACTCCTATAGGACTATATCTGAGCAGTTCTTC	CASSYSYRTISEQFF
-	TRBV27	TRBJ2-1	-	TGTGCCAGCAGTTTGCTGGAGAGGGTCAATGAGCAGTTCTTC	CASSLLERVNEQFF
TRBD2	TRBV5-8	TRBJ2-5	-	TGTGCCAGCAGCTTGGCGACTAGCGGGAGGGCCGGGGCCCAGTACTTC	CASSLATSGRAGAQYF
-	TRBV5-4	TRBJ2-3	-	TGTGCCAGCAGCCCCGTCATGGCGGAAACAGATACGCAGTATTTT	CASSPVMAETDTQYF
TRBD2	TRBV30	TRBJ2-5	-	TGTGCCTGGAGTTACGGGACTAGCGGGGGGACCCAGTACTTC	CAWSYGTSGGTQYF
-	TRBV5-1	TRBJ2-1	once	TGCGCCAGCAGCTTTGACAGGACCTACAATGAGCAGTTCTTC	CASSFDRTYNEQFF
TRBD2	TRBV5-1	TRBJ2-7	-	TGCGCCAGCAGCTTGACTAGCGGGGCCTACGAGCAGTACTTC	CASSLTSGAYEQYF
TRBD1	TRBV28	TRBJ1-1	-	TGTGCCAGCAGTTTTGGGACAGGGGGTCGGACTGAAGCTTTCTTT	CASSFGTGGRTEAFF
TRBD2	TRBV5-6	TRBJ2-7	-	TGTGCCAGCAGCTCACGACTAGCGGGCCTAGAGAACGGCGAGCAGTACTTC	CASSSRLAGLENGEQYF
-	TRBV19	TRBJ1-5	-	TGTGCCAGTAGTATAACAGCGGTCTCCGATCAGCCCCAGCATTTT	CASSITAVSDQPQHF
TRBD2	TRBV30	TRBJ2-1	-	TGTGCCTTCGACCTCAGCGGGAGTTCCTACAATGAGCAGTTCTTC	CAFDLSGSSYNEQFF
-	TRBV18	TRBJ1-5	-	TGTGCCAGCTCACCAGACGGCAATAACAATCAGCCCCAGCATTTT	CASSPDGNNNQPQHF
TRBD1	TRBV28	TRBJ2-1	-	TGTGCCAGCTTGCGGCAGGGGGTCTACAATGAGCAGTTCTTC	CASLRQGVYNEQFF
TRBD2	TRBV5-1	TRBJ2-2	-	TGCGCCAGCAGCTCAGTAGGGAGGGGCATCTCCGGGGAGCTGTTTTTT	CASSSVGRGISGELFF
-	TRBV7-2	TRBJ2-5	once	TGTGCCAGCAGCAACGGAGGACGGGAAAAAGAGACCCAGTACTTC	CASSNGGREKETQYF
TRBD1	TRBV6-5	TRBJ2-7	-	TGTGCCAGCAGTTGGACAGGGGACGAGCAGTACTTC	CASSWTGDEQYF
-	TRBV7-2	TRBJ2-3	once	TGTGCCAGCAGCCTGACAGTAACTAGCACAGATACGCAGTATTTT	CASSLTVTSTDTQYF
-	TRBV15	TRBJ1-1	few	TGTGCCACCGGAATGGCCCTTGAGGGCACTGAAGCTTTCTTT	CATGMALEGTEAFF
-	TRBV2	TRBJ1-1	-	TGTGCCAGCACTACAACTAGACCAGATGAAGCTTTCTTT	CASTTTRPDEAFF
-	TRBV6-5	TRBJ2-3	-	TGTGCCAGCAGTTACTCCGGGGGAAACCTAGATACGCAGTATTTT	CASSYSGGNLDTQYF
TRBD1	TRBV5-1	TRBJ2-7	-	TGCGCCAGCAGCCGACAGGGCATCTTCGACGAGCAGTACTTC	CASSRQGIFDEQYF
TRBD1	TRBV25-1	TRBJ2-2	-	TGTGCCAGCAGTAGGGGACCGGGACAGGTCTACACCGGGGAGCTGTTTTTT	CASSRGPGQVYTGELFF
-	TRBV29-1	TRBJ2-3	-	TGCAGCGTTGAAACGCAGAGCCCCACAGATACGCAGTATTTT	CSVETQSPTDTQYF
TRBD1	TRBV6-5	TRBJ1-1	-	TGTGCCAGCAGTAGAACAGGGGGCTACACTGAAGCTTTCTTT	CASSRTGGYTEAFF
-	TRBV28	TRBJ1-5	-	TGTGCCAGCAGTTTTTTCAGGGGAAGCCAGCCCCAGCATTTT	CASSFFRGSQPQHF
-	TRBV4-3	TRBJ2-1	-	TGCGCCAGCAGCCAAGATCCGAGCGGACAACCCAGCTCCTACAATGAGCAGTTCTTC	CASSQDPSGQPSSYNEQFF
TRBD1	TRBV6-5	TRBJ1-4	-	TGTGCCAGCAGGACCCGGGACAGGCATGAAAAACTGTTTTTT	CASRTRDRHEKLFF
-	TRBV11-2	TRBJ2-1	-	TGTGCCAGCAGCTTAGGAACTAGTTACTACAATGAGCAGTTCTTC	CASSLGTSYYNEQFF
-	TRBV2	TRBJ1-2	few	TGTGCCAGCAGCGAAGGGGTGGACATGTCTGGCTACACCTTC	CASSEGVDMSGYTF
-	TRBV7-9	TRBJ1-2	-	TGTGCCAGCAGCTTAATTTCCCTGGAGGGCTACACCTTC	CASSLISLEGYTF